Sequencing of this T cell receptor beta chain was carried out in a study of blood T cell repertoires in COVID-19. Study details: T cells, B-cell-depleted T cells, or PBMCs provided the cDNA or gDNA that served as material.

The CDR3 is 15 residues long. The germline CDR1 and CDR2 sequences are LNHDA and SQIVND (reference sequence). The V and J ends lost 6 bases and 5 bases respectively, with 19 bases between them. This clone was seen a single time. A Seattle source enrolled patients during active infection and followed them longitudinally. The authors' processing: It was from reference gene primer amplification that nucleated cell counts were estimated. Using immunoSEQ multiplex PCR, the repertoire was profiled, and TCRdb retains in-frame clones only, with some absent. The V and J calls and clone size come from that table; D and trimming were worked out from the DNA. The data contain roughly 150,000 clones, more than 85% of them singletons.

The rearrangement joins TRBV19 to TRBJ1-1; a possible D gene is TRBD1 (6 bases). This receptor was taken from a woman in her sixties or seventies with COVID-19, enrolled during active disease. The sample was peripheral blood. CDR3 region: CASRYRERGGTEAFF. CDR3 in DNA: TGTGCCAGTAGATACAGGGAGCGAGGCGGGACTGAAGCTTTCTTT. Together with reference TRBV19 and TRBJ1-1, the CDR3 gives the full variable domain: DGGITQSPKYLFRKEGQNVTLSCEQNLNHDAMYWYRQDPGQGLRLIYYSQIVNDFQKGDIAEGYSVSREKKESFPLTVTSAQKNPTAFYLCASRYRERGGTEAFFGQGTRLTVV.